These 19 T cell receptor beta chains were sequenced from one sample in a study of T cells in Graves' hyperthyroidism and ophthalmopathy. TCR beta CDR3 regions were amplified from RNA transcripts. First-round RT-PCR of the TCR CDR3 relied on the HTBI primer set. From the multiplex PCR reads, TCRdb called clonotypes with MiXCR, one entry per CDR3 protein. The profile shows fewer than 350,000 distinct CDR3 sequences, nearly 15% of them singletons. The sample comprised blood. The receptors were gathered from a woman in her fifties or sixties with Graves' hyperthyroidism that later progressed to Graves' ophthalmopathy.

This sequence joins TRBV27 and TRBJ1-5; 9 nucleotides match TRBD1. With V trimmed by 1 base and J by 0 bases, 7 bases remained unmatched. This CDR3 has 18 residues. The germline CDR1 and CDR2 sequences are MNHEY and SMNVEV (reference sequence). CDR3 in amino acids: CASSLLGDRVYSNQPQHF. The CDR3 DNA follows: TGTGCCAGCAGTTTATTAGGGGACAGGGTGTATAGCAATCAGCCCCAGCATTTT.

At least ten counts were recorded for this clonotype. The chain couples TRBV11-2 to TRBJ1-2, with a tentative D call TRBD1 (6 bases). In germline, CDR1 is SGHAT, CDR2 FQNNGV. This CDR3 spans 15 amino acids. The ends were cut back, 5 bases at V and 5 bases at J, with 18 bases in the middle. CDR3: CASSTLMEGEYGYTF. The CDR3 DNA reads TGTGCCAGCAGCACTCTAATGGAGGGGGAGTATGGCTACACCTTC. Drawing the rest from reference TRBV11-2 and TRBJ1-2, the complete variable domain is EAGVAQSPRYKIIEKRQSVAFWCNPISGHATLYWYQQILGQGPKLLIQFQNNGVVDDSQLPKDRFSAERLKGVDSTLKIQPAKLEDSAVYLCASSTLMEGEYGYTFGSGTRLTVV.

The gene calls are TRBV5-1 and TRBJ1-2; D is unresolved. Between the trimmed V and J ends, which lost 7 bases and 4 bases, there was a span of 17 bases. The germline gives CDR1 SGHRS, CDR2 YFSETQ. The CDR3 covers 14 residues. CDR3: CASYIGSGGYGYTF. In nucleotides, the CDR3 is TGCGCCAGCTATATTGGGTCAGGAGGCTATGGCTACACCTTC.

This clonotype was seen a handful of times. The chain is built from TRBV28 and TRBJ2-5, with 10 bases lining up with TRBD2. The CDR3 runs 15 residues. J was trimmed by 4 bases and V by 6 bases; bases with no gene match: 8. Germline CDR1 MDHEN, CDR2 SYDVKM. CDR3 coding DNA: TGTGCCAGCAGCTTGGAGCTAGCGGGAGCAGAGACCCAGTACTTC. Protein product: CASSLELAGAETQYF.

This clonotype was counted at least ten times. The V call is TRBV7-9, the J call TRBJ2-1; weak D call: TRBD1 (5 bases). Trimming shortened V by 2 bases and J by 7 bases, and 12 bases separated the two germline ends. Germline values: CDR1 SEHNR, CDR2 FQNEAQ (reference sequence). The length of the CDR3 is 14 residues. In DNA, the CDR3 is TGTGCCAGCAGCTTATTAAACAGGCAGAATGAGCAGTTCTTC. Translated: CASSLLNRQNEQFF.

This clonotype was detected many times. J is TRBJ1-1 and V is TRBV2; no firm D call. Between the trimmed V and J ends, which lost 5 bases and 1 base, there was a span of 5 bases. Germline values: CDR1 SNHLY, CDR2 FYNNEI. The CDR3 has 12 residues. The DNA for the CDR3 is TGTGCCAGCAGTCAGACGAACACTGAAGCTTTCTTT. Protein: CASSQTNTEAFF.

This clonotype was seen ten or more times. V is TRBV12-3 or TRBV12-4 and J is TRBJ1-1, with unresolved D. The CDR3 extends over 12 amino acids. Between the trimmed V and J ends, which lost 8 bases and 5 bases, there was a span of 12 bases. CDR3 sequence reads: CASGKQGTEAFF. The CDR3 region has the DNA TGTGCCAGCGGTAAACAAGGGACTGAAGCTTTCTTT.

The chain uses TRBV2 and TRBJ1-4; the match to TRBD1 covers 11 bases. Germline lookup yields CDR1 SNHLY and CDR2 FYNNEI. V dropped 11 bases and J dropped 5; count of bases not matched to a gene: 4. The CDR3 covers 13 residues. CDR3 amino acids: CAGRDRGNEKLFF. The CDR3 DNA reads TGTGCCGGGAGGGACAGGGGGAATGAAAAACTGTTTTTT.

To note about this clonotype: This could be a read error, since a much larger clone is one nucleotide away. The rearrangement links TRBV6-1 to TRBJ2-1, with D uncertain. V dropped 5 bases and J dropped 0 bases, with 14 bases sitting between them. Germline CDR1 and CDR2: MNHNS and SASEGT. The CDR3 has 16 residues. The CDR3 DNA reads as TGTGCCAGCAGTTCACCGGTGAGAAGCTCCTACAATGAGCAGTTCTTC. Translating gives CASSSPVRSSYNEQFF.

This clonotype came up many times. The DNA of the CDR3 is TGTGCCACCAGTACGACTAGCGGAGGGGAAGATACGCAGTATTTT. Protein: CATSTTSGGEDTQYF. V is TRBV24-1 and J is TRBJ2-3, with TRBD2 identical over 9 bases. J gave up 5 bases and V 6 bases, and 8 bases lay outside the gene matches. CDR1 is KGHDR and CDR2 is SFDVKD in the germline V gene. This CDR3 is 15 amino acids long.

The gene calls are TRBV28 and TRBJ1-2; 11 bases are shared with TRBD1. The germline gives CDR1 MDHEN, CDR2 SYDVKM. The CDR3 extends over 15 amino acids. The ends lost 6 bases at V and 8 bases at J; junction bases unmatched: 11. The CDR3 loop reads CASSPQGQGVLGYTF. The CDR3, as DNA: TGTGCCAGCAGCCCCCAGGGACAGGGGGTACTGGGCTACACCTTC.

This clonotype was seen repeatedly, ten times or more. The chain carries TRBV6-1 and TRBJ2-1; the D gene is possibly TRBD2 (6 bases). Trimming pared 6 bases from V and 9 bases from J, leaving 21 bases between. Germline CDR1 is MNHNS and CDR2 is SASEGT. The CDR3 is 15 residues long. DNA for the CDR3: TGTGCCAGCAGAGGCGTCGGAGGGCCGGGCGGTGAGCAGTTCTTC. Protein product: CASRGVGGPGGEQFF.

This clonotype was seen repeatedly, ten times or more. This CDR3 is CASSEGGDRGPGYTF. The CDR3 nucleotides are TGTGCCAGCAGTGAAGGCGGAGACAGGGGGCCGGGCTACACCTTC. The chain has TRBV6-1 and TRBJ1-2; 10 nucleotides agree with TRBD1. The CDR3 has 15 residues. The trim removed 1 base at V and 8 bases at J, leaving 7 bases unmatched. Germline CDR1 is MNHNS and CDR2 is SASEGT.

This clonotype was found many times. The chain couples TRBV18 to TRBJ1-1; 8 bases line up with TRBD1. V lost 6 bases to trimming and J lost 7 bases; unmatched junction nucleotides: 10. This CDR3 has 14 residues. CDR1 is KGHSH and CDR2 is LQKENI in the germline V gene. CDR3 sequence reads: CASSSQGALSEAFF. The CDR3 nucleotides read TGTGCCAGCTCGTCTCAGGGGGCGCTCAGTGAAGCTTTCTTT.

This clonotype has a count of ten or more. This chain links TRBV5-1 with TRBJ1-1, with TRBD1 identical over 7 bases. CDR1 SGHRS and CDR2 YFSETQ come from the germline V gene. The CDR3 extends over 15 amino acids. J lost 1 base, V lost 2 bases, and 5 bases had no gene match. CDR3 in DNA: TGCGCCAGCAGCTTACAGGGGTTGGGGAACACTGAAGCTTTCTTT. Protein product: CASSLQGLGNTEAFF.

This clonotype was counted at least ten times. This rearrangement joins TRBV6-1 to TRBJ2-2; 7 positions match TRBD2. From germline, CDR1 is MNHNS and CDR2 SASEGT. This CDR3 has 15 amino acids. Unmatched junction bases numbered 5, after V lost 6 bases and J lost 1 base. The CDR3 DNA follows: TGTGCCAGCAGGGCGGGACTACTGAACACCGGGGAGCTGTTTTTT. Encoded protein: CASRAGLLNTGELFF.

This clonotype is judged medium-sized. The chain employs TRBV2 and TRBJ2-1; D possibly corresponds to TRBD2 (6 bases). The V gene's germline CDR1 is SNHLY and CDR2 FYNNEI. The CDR3 loop spans 12 amino acids. The V end lost 5 bases, the J end lost 8 bases, and 10 bases lay between the germline ends. CDR3 in amino acids: CASSPGADEQFF. CDR3 nucleotides: TGTGCCAGCAGTCCGGGAGCGGATGAGCAGTTCTTC.

This clonotype came up a few times. The V gene is TRBV9, the J gene TRBJ1-1; D perhaps matches TRBD1 (5 bases). Trimming shortened V by 3 bases and J by 10 bases, and 25 bases separated the two germline ends. Germline V gene sequence: CDR1 SGDLS, CDR2 YYNGEE. CDR3 length: 16 amino acids. The CDR3 loop reads CASSATETGTLGRAFF. DNA of the CDR3: TGTGCCAGCAGCGCAACCGAGACCGGGACTTTAGGCAGAGCTTTCTTT. Supplemented by reference TRBV9 and TRBJ1-1, the full variable domain reads DSGVTQTPKHLITATGQRVTLRCSPRSGDLSVYWYQQSLDQGLQFLIQYYNGEERAKGNILERFSAQQFPDLHSELNLSSLELGDSALYFCASSATETGTLGRAFFGQGTRLTVV.

Of note for this clonotype: Being one base from a much bigger clone, this may be a read error. This chain uses TRBV2 with TRBJ1-5; TRBD1 matches 11 bases. The CDR3 sequence is 14 residues long. The V gene end was trimmed by 7 bases and the J gene end by 2 bases; junction bases not matched to a gene: 1. Per germline, CDR1 SNHLY and CDR2 FYNNEI. CDR3 sequence: CASKGQGGNQPQHF. The CDR3 region has the DNA TGTGCCAGCAAGGGACAGGGGGGCAATCAGCCCCAGCATTTT.